These T cell receptor beta chains were read from a single sample in a study of OX40 agonist ivuxolimab in advanced cancers. Sequencing was performed with immunoSEQ multiplex PCR; in TCRdb, only in-frame clones are kept and a portion is missing. The table records 95,000 to 100,000 clones, about nine tenths of them present only once. The sequenced sample was CD4+ or CD8+ T cells sorted from blood, obtained in a trial of the OX40 agonist ivuxolimab. The receptors derive from an adult with an advanced solid tumor such as melanoma, head and neck, liver or kidney cancer. Both conserved end residues are part of each CDR3. Size is omitted from some rows. Given values are once, few, many or a class for expanded clones.

j_gene,v_gene,len,abundance,CDR3aa
TRBJ2-5,TRBV27,13,-,CASRRQGQETQYF
TRBJ2-4,TRBV18,12,once,CASSSQENIQYF
TRBJ2-6,TRBV11-3,16,-,CASSLDARTGANVLTF
TRBJ2-7,TRBV11-2,15,few,CASSSSPGSIYEQYF
TRBJ2-7,TRBV10-3,13,few,CAISVDRGREQYF
TRBJ2-1,TRBV7-2,15,-,CASSLMAQNPNEQFF
TRBJ2-7,TRBV4-2,15,-,CASSPGTSGRYEQYF
TRBJ2-2,TRBV6-1,14,-,CASSEGRQAGELFF
TRBJ1-2,TRBV29-1,10,-,CSVGGVGYTF
TRBJ1-2,TRBV2,15,-,CASSEALDRRYGYTF
TRBJ2-3,TRBV11-3,17,-,CASSLDNPLGVTDTQYF
TRBJ2-7,TRBV6-5,15,-,CASSYTLAQVNEQYF
TRBJ2-5,TRBV28,15,-,CASSLLRQGGETQYF
TRBJ2-3,TRBV18,11,-,CASSWADTQYF
TRBJ2-3,TRBV27,13,-,CASSLRNTDTQYF
TRBJ1-1,TRBV7-2,15,once,CASRRDPNLATEAFF
TRBJ1-1,TRBV7-9,14,-,CASSPPGRNTEAFF
TRBJ2-5,TRBV18,17,few,CASSPPGASSWQETQYF
TRBJ2-2,TRBV7-3,15,-,CASSLQTGATGELFF
TRBJ2-1,TRBV6-1,14,once,CATQLSGSYNEQFF
TRBJ2-7,TRBV6-6,14,-,CASAGTMKGNEQYF
TRBJ2-3,TRBV13,16,-,CASSSQREGSTDTQYF
TRBJ1-1,TRBV6-5,12,-,CASSRTGSEAFF
TRBJ2-7,TRBV30,13,-,CAWGTGVTYEQYF
TRBJ2-1,TRBV7-3,14,-,CASSSRGLRNEQFF
TRBJ1-3,TRBV6-5,16,medium-sized,CASSYGDAARGNTIYF
TRBJ1-2,TRBV10-2,13,-,CASSESGEYGYTF